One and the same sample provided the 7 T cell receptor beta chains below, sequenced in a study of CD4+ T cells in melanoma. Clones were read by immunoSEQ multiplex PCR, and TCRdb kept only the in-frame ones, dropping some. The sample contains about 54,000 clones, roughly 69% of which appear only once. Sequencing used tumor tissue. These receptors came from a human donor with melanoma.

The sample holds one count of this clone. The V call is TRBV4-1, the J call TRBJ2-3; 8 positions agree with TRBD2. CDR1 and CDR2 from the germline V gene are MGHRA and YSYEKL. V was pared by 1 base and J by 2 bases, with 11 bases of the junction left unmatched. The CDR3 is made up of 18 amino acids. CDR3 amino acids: CASSQGAAGVNPTDTQYF. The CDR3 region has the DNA TGCGCCAGCAGCCAAGGGGCAGCGGGGGTAAACCCCACAGATACGCAGTATTTT.

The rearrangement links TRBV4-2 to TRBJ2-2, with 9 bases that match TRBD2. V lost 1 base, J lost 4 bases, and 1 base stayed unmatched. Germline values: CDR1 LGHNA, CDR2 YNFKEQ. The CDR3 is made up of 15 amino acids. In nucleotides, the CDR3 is TGTGCCAGCAGCCAAGCTAGCGGGGCCACCGGGGAGCTGTTTTTT. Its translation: CASSQASGATGELFF.

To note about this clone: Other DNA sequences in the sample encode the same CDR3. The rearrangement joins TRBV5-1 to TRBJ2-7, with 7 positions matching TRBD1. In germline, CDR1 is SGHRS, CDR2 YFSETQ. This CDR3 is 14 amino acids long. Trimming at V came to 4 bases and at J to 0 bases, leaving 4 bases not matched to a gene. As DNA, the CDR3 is TGCGCCAGCAGCCCCGGGACAGCCTCCTACGAGCAGTACTTC. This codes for CASSPGTASYEQYF.

In nucleotides, the CDR3 is TGTGCCAGCCCCGGGGGGCACTACAATGAGCAGTTCTTC. Its translation is CASPGGHYNEQFF. V and J are TRBV21-1 and TRBJ2-1; TRBD2 reflects the table's D call only, with no check against the DNA. TRBV21-1 is a pseudogene. There are 13 residues in the CDR3.

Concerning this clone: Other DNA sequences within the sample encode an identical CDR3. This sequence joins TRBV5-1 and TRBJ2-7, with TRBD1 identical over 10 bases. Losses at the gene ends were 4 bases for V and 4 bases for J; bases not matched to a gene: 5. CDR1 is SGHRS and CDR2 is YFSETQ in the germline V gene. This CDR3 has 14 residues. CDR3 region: CASSLGQGNYEQYF. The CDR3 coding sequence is TGCGCCAGCAGCCTGGGACAGGGGAATTACGAGCAGTACTTC.

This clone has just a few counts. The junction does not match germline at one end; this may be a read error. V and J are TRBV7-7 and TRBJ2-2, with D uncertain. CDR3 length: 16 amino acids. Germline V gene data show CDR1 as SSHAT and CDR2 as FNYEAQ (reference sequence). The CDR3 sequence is CASSLTPGLNTGELFF. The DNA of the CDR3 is TGTGCTAGCAGCTTAACCCCAGGCCTAAACACCGGGGAGCTGTTTTTT.

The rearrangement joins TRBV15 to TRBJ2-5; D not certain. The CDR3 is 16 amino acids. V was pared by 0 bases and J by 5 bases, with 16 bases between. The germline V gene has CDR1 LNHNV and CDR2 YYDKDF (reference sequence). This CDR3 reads CATSRDLPGRGETQYF. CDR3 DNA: TGTGCCACCAGCAGAGATCTGCCAGGTAGAGGCGAGACCCAGTACTTC.